A single sample is the source of the 9 T cell receptor beta chains below, sequenced in a study of memory CD4+ T cells and cytomegalovirus serostatus. The sort gate was single viable CD3+CD4+CD8-CD45RO+ cells for memory CD4+ T cells. Profiling relied on immunoSEQ multiplex PCR, and the TCRdb table lists in-frame clones only, not all of them. The table has approximately 41,000 clones, over 60% seen once. The sample taken for sequencing was memory CD4+ T cells from blood. The source is an adult in good health and CMV-seronegative.

The V call is TRBV30, the J call TRBJ2-2; TRBD2 agrees at 10 bases. This CDR3 region has 16 residues. The J segment lost 3 bases and the V segment lost 0 bases, leaving 4 bases of the junction unmatched. CDR1 GTSNPN and CDR2 SVGIG come from the germline V gene (reference sequence). As DNA, the CDR3 is TGTGCCTGGAGTGTTTTAGGGACTAGCGACACCGGGGAGCTGTTTTTT. Amino acids: CAWSVLGTSDTGELFF. The full variable domain, completed using reference TRBV30 and TRBJ2-2, is SQTIHQWPATLVQPVGSPLSLECTVEGTSNPNLYWYRQAAGRGLQLLFYSVGIGQISSEVPQNLSASRPQDRQFILSSKKLLLSDSGFYLCAWSVLGTSDTGELFFGEGSRLTVL.

This clone was picked up a small number of times. At one boundary the junction diverges from the germline segment, which might be a read error. V usage is TRBV7-9 and J usage is TRBJ2-5; D may be TRBD2 (5 bases). The germline V gene has CDR1 SEHNR and CDR2 FQNEAQ (reference sequence). CDR3 length: 15 amino acids. The CDR3 sequence is CASSLAGRFQETQYF. DNA for the CDR3: TGTGCCAGCAGCCTAGCTGGCAGATTCCAAGAGACCCAGTACTTC.

The chain joins TRBV11-2 to TRBJ2-2, with TRBD2 matching over 10 bases. The CDR3 sequence is 14 residues long. In germline, CDR1 is SGHAT, CDR2 FQNNGV. V trimming: 7 bases; J trimming: 6 bases; junction bases outside the gene matches: 5. The CDR3 nucleotides are TGTGCCAGCATCCTACTAGCGGGATCCGGGGAGCTGTTTTTT. Translating it yields CASILLAGSGELFF.

This sequence joins TRBV18 and TRBJ2-2; D might be TRBD1 (6 bases). CDR1 and CDR2 from the germline V gene are KGHSH and LQKENI. The V end lost 8 bases, the J end lost 4 bases, and 14 bases lay between the germline ends. The CDR3 totals 14 residues. The CDR3, as DNA: TGTGCCAGCCACGAGAGGGGGATCACCGGGGAGCTGTTTTTT. Translated: CASHERGITGELFF.

This clone showed up just once. The chain couples TRBV14 to TRBJ2-3; D is undetermined. The CDR3 runs 14 residues. V was trimmed by 1 base and J by 7 bases, leaving 12 bases between them. Germline loops: CDR1 SGHDN, CDR2 FVKESK. The CDR3 DNA sequence: TGTGCCAGCAGCCAAGGAAGATTCTCAAATACGCAGTATTTT. This codes for CASSQGRFSNTQYF.

The chain combines TRBV28 with TRBJ2-5, with D perhaps matching TRBD2 (7 bases). Germline CDR1 reads MDHEN; CDR2 reads SYDVKM. With 2 bases removed from V and 2 bases from J, the gap between germline ends came to 15 bases. The CDR3 spans 16 residues. The CDR3 region has the DNA TGTGCCAGCAGTTTAAGGGGGGCTAGCGGACAAGAGACCCAGTACTTC. Translating it yields CASSLRGASGQETQYF.

V is TRBV18 and J is TRBJ2-5, with TRBD2 matching 7 bases. The V and J ends lost 3 bases and 5 bases, in that order; junction bases with no gene match: 3. This CDR3 contains 13 residues. Germline CDR1 KGHSH, CDR2 LQKENI. CDR3 region: CASSPGGDETQYF. Written as DNA, the CDR3 is TGTGCCAGCTCACCGGGAGGGGATGAGACCCAGTACTTC.

This rearrangement joins TRBV6-6 to TRBJ1-5; no definite D call. Germline values: CDR1 MNHNY, CDR2 SVGAGI (reference sequence). With 10 bases removed from V and 1 base from J, the gap between germline ends came to 8 bases. This CDR3 has 12 amino acids. The CDR3 DNA sequence: TGTGCCATCTCTACAAGCAATCAGCCCCAGCATTTT. Amino acid sequence: CAISTSNQPQHF.

This clone was counted once. The chain links TRBV30 to TRBJ1-2; D is uncertain. V shed 4 bases and J shed 7 bases, with 16 bases lying between them. The CDR3 totals 13 residues. Germline CDR1 and CDR2: GTSNPN and SVGIG (reference sequence). The CDR3 protein is CAWNGRLGGGYTF. The CDR3 DNA is TGTGCCTGGAACGGCAGGCTGGGAGGTGGCTACACCTTC.